This is a list of T cell receptor beta chains from one sample in a study of shared clonotypes between healthy human individuals. Assay used: immunoSEQ multiplex PCR; TCRdb lists only in-frame clones, some missing. Among around 600,000 clones listed, approximately 95% were seen once. Sequencing used naive CD8+ T cells sorted from blood. The source of these receptors is a woman in her thirties in good health. CDR3s include the opening cysteine and the closing phenylalanine or tryptophan. Fields, in order: V gene, D gene, J gene, clone size, CDR3 DNA, CDR3 protein. The D gene is left open where the match is weak. The size entry is marked missing in some rows and otherwise reads once, few, many or a size class.

>TRBV7-8|TRBD1|TRBJ1-5|-
TGTGCCAGCAGCTTTAGCCTTAACAGGGGGCCTGGCAATCAGCCCCAGCATTTT
CASSFSLNRGPGNQPQHF
>TRBV5-6|-|TRBJ2-1|-
TGTGCCAGCAGCTTTAATCGGGGCTCCTACAATGAGCAGTTCTTC
CASSFNRGSYNEQFF
>TRBV2|-|TRBJ1-1|-
TGTGCCACCATTTGGGTGGTTGAAGCTTTCTTT
CATIWVVEAFF
>TRBV5-8|-|TRBJ2-7|-
TGTGCCAGCAGCCCCCGGTACGAGCAGTACTTC
CASSPRYEQYF
>TRBV4-1|TRBD1|TRBJ2-7|-
TGCGCCAGCAGCATGGGGTGGGGACAGGGGATTTACGAGCAGTACTTC
CASSMGWGQGIYEQYF
>TRBV4-1|-|TRBJ2-7|-
TGCGCCAGCAGCCAAAGGTACGGAGATTACGAGCAGTACTTC
CASSQRYGDYEQYF
>TRBV19|-|TRBJ1-2|-
TGTGCCAGTAGTATCGAGGGGGTTTATGGCTACACCTTC
CASSIEGVYGYTF
>TRBV15|-|TRBJ2-7|-
TGTGCCACCAGCAGCGCACTGGTGGGCGAGCAGTACTTC
CATSSALVGEQYF
>TRBV11-2|TRBD2|TRBJ2-2|-
TGTGCCAGCAGCTCACCGGGACTAGGGGGCACCGGGGAGCTGTTTTTT
CASSSPGLGGTGELFF
>TRBV27|-|TRBJ2-1|-
TGTGCCAGCAGTTCTATGACTAGTCAGGGCCCTGGTGAGCAGTTCTTC
CASSSMTSQGPGEQFF
>TRBV27|-|TRBJ1-1|-
TGTGCCAGCAGTCTGAGTGGTTCCGCTGAAGCTTTCTTT
CASSLSGSAEAFF
>TRBV5-6|TRBD1|TRBJ2-3|-
TGTGCCAGCAGCTCTAAAGGGACAGACACCACAGATACGCAGTATTTT
CASSSKGTDTTDTQYF
>TRBV19|-|TRBJ2-2|-
TGTGCCAGTAGTATAGCCCAGGGGAACACCGGGGAGCTGTTTTTT
CASSIAQGNTGELFF
>TRBV28|-|TRBJ2-7|-
TGTGCCAGCAGTCCCAGGGGGGCCGAGGAGGAGCAGTACTTC
CASSPRGAEEEQYF
>TRBV27|TRBD2|TRBJ2-1|-
TGTGCCAGCAGTCCACTAAGCGGGAGGGACAATGAGCAGTTCTTC
CASSPLSGRDNEQFF
>TRBV19|-|TRBJ2-1|-
TGTGCCAGTAGTAAAGTTACAGAGAGTGACAATGAGCAGTTCTTC
CASSKVTESDNEQFF
>TRBV7-6|-|TRBJ1-5|-
TGTGCCAGCAGCTTAGGCCGGGATCAGCCCCAGCATTTT
CASSLGRDQPQHF
>TRBV6-5|-|TRBJ2-1|-
TGTGCCAGCAGTTACGGGACGATCAACAATGAGCAGTTCTTC
CASSYGTINNEQFF
>TRBV19|TRBD1|TRBJ1-5|-
TGTGCCAGTAGTATGGGGACAGGGGTTCTAGGCAATCAGCCCCAGCATTTT
CASSMGTGVLGNQPQHF
>TRBV15|TRBD2|TRBJ2-1|-
TGTGCCACCAGCAGACTAGCGGGAGCCCCGAGCTCCTACAATGAGCAGTTCTTC
CATSRLAGAPSSYNEQFF
>TRBV19|TRBD1|TRBJ1-4|-
TGTGCCAGTAGTATATACCCAGGGGGCTATGAAAAACTGTTTTTT
CASSIYPGGYEKLFF
>TRBV30|-|TRBJ1-1|-
TGTGCCTGGACCACTTACACTGAAGCTTTCTTT
CAWTTYTEAFF
>TRBV29-1|-|TRBJ2-7|-
TGCAGCGTTGCTGCTTGGGACACGCCCCTCAACAGATTCTACGAGCAGTACTTC
CSVAAWDTPLNRFYEQYF
>TRBV6-1|-|TRBJ1-1|-
TGTGCCAGCAGTGAAGCGTTTGTCATGAACACTGAAGCTTTCTTT
CASSEAFVMNTEAFF
>TRBV11-1|-|TRBJ2-3|-
TGTGCCAGCAGCTTAGCTCGCGCAGGGAGCACAGATACGCAGTATTTT
CASSLARAGSTDTQYF
>TRBV7-9|-|TRBJ2-7|-
TGTGCCAGCAGCTTTCCCGGGGGTTCCTACGAGCAGTACTTC
CASSFPGGSYEQYF
>TRBV19|TRBD1|TRBJ1-1|-
TGTGCCAGTACCTGGACAGGGACAGACTTGAACACTGAAGCTTTCTTT
CASTWTGTDLNTEAFF
>TRBV7-9|TRBD2|TRBJ2-4|-
TGTGCCAGCAGCTTTCCAAGCGGGAGGGGCAAAAACATTCAGTACTTC
CASSFPSGRGKNIQYF
>TRBV7-8|TRBD2|TRBJ2-7|once
TGTGCCAGCAGCCCGGGACTAGCGGGAGTGATCGACGAGCAGTACTTC
CASSPGLAGVIDEQYF
>TRBV7-7|-|TRBJ2-1|once
TGTGCCAGCAGCTTAGCTCCGGGAGTTGGCTACAATGAGCAGTTCTTC
CASSLAPGVGYNEQFF
>TRBV2|TRBD2|TRBJ2-1|-
TGTGCCAGCAGTGCCAATCCAACTAGCGGTTCCTACAATGAGCAGTTCTTC
CASSANPTSGSYNEQFF
>TRBV2|TRBD2|TRBJ2-7|-
TGTGCCAGCCCGGGGCGGGCGGCGGGAGGACCCCCCTACGAGCAGTACTTC
CASPGRAAGGPPYEQYF
>TRBV6-5|TRBD1|TRBJ1-1|-
TGTGCCAGCAGTTACGGGCAGGGGGGGATCACTGAAGCTTTCTTT
CASSYGQGGITEAFF
>TRBV6-5|-|TRBJ2-5|-
TGTGCCAGCAGCCCGGACAGCTTCCAAGAGACCCAGTACTTC
CASSPDSFQETQYF
>TRBV27|TRBD2|TRBJ2-2|once
TGTGCCAGCAATCCACTAGCGGGAGGGCCGGACACCGGGGAGCTGTTTTTT
CASNPLAGGPDTGELFF
>TRBV5-1|TRBD1|TRBJ2-7|-
TGCGCCAGCAGCTTGACAGGGGGCCTCTACGAGCAGTACTTC
CASSLTGGLYEQYF
>TRBV4-1|-|TRBJ2-7|-
TGCGCCAGCAGCCATAGCGGCTACGAGCAGTACTTC
CASSHSGYEQYF
>TRBV7-9|-|TRBJ2-1|-
TGTGCCAGCAGCCTACCCGAAGGGTCCTACAATGAGCAGTTCTTC
CASSLPEGSYNEQFF
>TRBV10-2|TRBD2|TRBJ2-7|-
TGCGCCAGCAGTGAGGACCCAGCGGGAAGCTCCTACGAGCAGTACTTC
CASSEDPAGSSYEQYF
>TRBV7-9|-|TRBJ1-2|-
TGTGCCAGCAGCTTACTGGGGATCCATGGCTACACCTTC
CASSLLGIHGYTF
>TRBV19|-|TRBJ1-1|-
TGTGCCAGTGTGGGGGCTGAAGCTTTCTTT
CASVGAEAFF
>TRBV7-9|TRBD2|TRBJ2-7|-
TGTGCCAGCAGCTTAGGGCTAGCGGGAGGGCCGGAGGAGCAGTACTTC
CASSLGLAGGPEEQYF
>TRBV27|TRBD2|TRBJ2-1|-
TGTGCCAGCAGTACGGGACTAGCGGGTTACAATGAGCAGTTCTTC
CASSTGLAGYNEQFF
>TRBV11-2|-|TRBJ2-3|-
TGTGCCAGCAGCTTATGGCGAAATACGCAGTATTTT
CASSLWRNTQYF
>TRBV7-8|TRBD1|TRBJ2-7|once
TGTGCCAGCAGCTTCGGACAGGGCTACGAGCAGTACTTC
CASSFGQGYEQYF
>TRBV25-1|-|TRBJ1-2|-
TGTGCCAGCAGTGGGGTGGAAGGCATAGTCTATGGCTACACCTTC
CASSGVEGIVYGYTF
>TRBV6-1|TRBD2|TRBJ2-7|-
TGTGCCAGCAGTGAAGGGGCGGGAGGGGGATCCTACGAGCAGTACTTC
CASSEGAGGGSYEQYF